A single sample is the source of the 16 T cell receptor beta chains below, sequenced in a study of blood T cell repertoires in COVID-19. Sequenced by immunoSEQ multiplex PCR; TCRdb stores in-frame clones only, minus some. The sample has about 250,000 clones, approximately 88% seen once. Source material: peripheral blood. Source of these receptors: a man aged 40-49 years with acute or convalescent COVID-19.

The genes are TRBV7-2 and TRBJ1-2, with TRBD1 matching over 9 bases. From germline, CDR1 is SGHTA and CDR2 FQGNSA. With 6 bases clipped from V and 5 bases from J, the junction kept 7 bases outside the gene matches. This CDR3 comprises 14 residues. The CDR3 here is CASRSGTGSYGYTF. CDR3 nucleotide sequence: TGTGCCAGCAGGTCCGGGACAGGGAGTTATGGCTACACCTTC.

The rearrangement links TRBV6-2 or TRBV6-3 to TRBJ2-7; TRBD2 might be the D (6 bases). The CDR3 sequence is 14 residues long. V lost 7 bases to trimming and J lost 7 bases, with 20 bases between them. CDR1 and CDR2 from the germline V gene are MNHEY and SVGEGT. The DNA for the CDR3 is TGTGCCAGCAACCCCGGGACTCAGACGAAGGAGCAGTACTTC. As protein: CASNPGTQTKEQYF.

V gene TRBV11-1 combines with J gene TRBJ2-7; D may be TRBD2 (5 bases). Germline loops: CDR1 SGHAT, CDR2 FQDESV (reference sequence). V dropped 6 bases and J dropped 6 bases, with 24 bases sitting between them. CDR3 length: 16 residues. CDR3 loop: CASSDGLGPEGSEQYF. CDR3 nucleotides: TGTGCCAGCAGTGATGGGTTGGGCCCAGAGGGATCCGAGCAGTACTTC.

This chain joins TRBV6-1 and TRBJ1-1, with D perhaps matching TRBD1 (6 bases). The length of the CDR3 is 18 residues. CDR1 and CDR2 (germline): MNHNS, SASEGT. Trimming pared 3 bases from V and 0 bases from J, leaving 20 bases between. Here the CDR3 reads CASSDLPWGGYMNTEAFF. The CDR3 nucleotides read TGTGCCAGCAGTGATCTCCCCTGGGGGGGCTACATGAACACTGAAGCTTTCTTT.

This clone was seen just once. The chain carries TRBV7-2 and TRBJ1-6; 10 positions agree with TRBD1. The germline CDR1 and CDR2 sequences are SGHTA and FQGNSA. Trimming cost V 3 bases and J 8 bases; bases outside gene matches: 4. The length of the CDR3 is 15 residues. The CDR3 is CASSLGQGQDSPLHF. For the CDR3, the DNA is TGTGCCAGCAGCTTGGGACAGGGGCAGGATTCACCCCTCCACTTT. Looking up the rest from reference TRBV7-2 and TRBJ1-6 gives the full variable domain: GAGVSQSPSNKVTEKGKDVELRCDPISGHTALYWYRQSLGQGLEFLIYFQGNSAPDKSGLPSDRFSAERTGGSVSTLTIQRTQQEDSAVYLCASSLGQGQDSPLHFGNGTRLTVT.

The chain combines TRBV11-3 with TRBJ2-7; tentatively, D is TRBD2 (5 bases). The CDR3 extends over 14 amino acids. Per the germline V gene, CDR1 is SGHNT and CDR2 is YENEEA. The V gene lost 5 bases and the J gene lost 2 bases, with 13 bases spanning the gap. The DNA for the CDR3 is TGTGCCAGCAGCGGGCGGGTGAAGCCCTACGAGCAGTACTTC. Its protein product is CASSGRVKPYEQYF.

This chain connects TRBV13 to TRBJ2-1; tentative D call: TRBD2 (6 bases). CDR1 is PRHDT and CDR2 is FYEKMQ in the germline V gene (reference sequence). There are 14 residues in the CDR3. Trimming removed 2 bases at V and 8 bases at J, with 13 bases between. The CDR3 DNA reads TGTGCCAGCAGCTTAAGTCGGGGCGGGGATGAGCAGTTCTTC. This gives the protein CASSLSRGGDEQFF.

This chain joins TRBV15 and TRBJ2-6; weak D call: TRBD2 (7 bases). Trimming removed 4 bases at V and 4 bases at J, with 14 bases between. Germline V gene data show CDR1 as LNHNV and CDR2 as YYDKDF (reference sequence). This CDR3 contains 16 residues. The DNA for the CDR3 is TGTGCCACCAGCATGGGGGGGCTCTCAGGGGCCAACGTCCTGACTTTC. It specifies CATSMGGLSGANVLTF.

The chain carries TRBV9 and TRBJ2-1; D is unresolved. Germline V lookup: CDR1 SGDLS, CDR2 YYNGEE. The CDR3 extends over 15 amino acids. V lost 4 bases, J lost 0 bases, and 11 bases lay in between. CDR3 in amino acids: CASSSRPSSYNEQFF. Here the CDR3 DNA reads TGTGCCAGCAGCTCCAGGCCCAGCTCCTACAATGAGCAGTTCTTC.

The J gene is TRBJ2-5, the V gene TRBV6-6; tentative D call: TRBD2 (6 bases). V lost 5 bases, J lost 0 bases, and 16 bases lay in between. CDR1 is MNHNY and CDR2 is SVGAGI in the germline V gene (reference sequence). CDR3 length: 16 residues. Written as DNA, the CDR3 is TGTGCCAGCAGTCAGAAAGCGGGCCCAAACCAAGAGACCCAGTACTTC. Translating it yields CASSQKAGPNQETQYF.

The chain recombines TRBV4-1 with TRBJ2-3, with no clear D. With 0 bases removed from V and 7 bases from J, the gap between germline ends came to 8 bases. Germline CDR1 MGHRA, CDR2 YSYEKL. The CDR3 spans 13 residues. The DNA of the CDR3 is TGCGCCAGCAGCCAAGATCCCCATTATACGCAGTATTTT. Its protein product is CASSQDPHYTQYF.

CDR3 sequence: CASSYSAGNGYTF. CDR3 bases: TGTGCCAGCAGTTACTCGGCAGGAAATGGCTACACCTTC. The chain carries TRBV6-5 and TRBJ1-2, with unresolved D. The germline V and J ends were trimmed by 0 bases and 6 bases, with 8 bases remaining between them. Germline V lookup: CDR1 MNHEY, CDR2 SVGAGI. CDR3 length: 13 amino acids.

The genes are TRBV7-8 and TRBJ1-3; D unresolved. Per the germline V gene, CDR1 is SGHVS and CDR2 is FQNEAQ. This CDR3 comprises 14 residues. The V end was cut by 0 bases, the J end by 3 bases, with 6 bases between. The CDR3 sequence is CASSLALSGNTIYF. CDR3 nucleotides: TGTGCCAGCAGCTTAGCCCTAAGTGGAAACACCATATATTTT.

This chain joins TRBV7-9 and TRBJ1-2; D is ambiguous. CDR1 and CDR2 (germline): SEHNR, FQNEAQ (reference sequence). V lost 4 bases and J 2 bases, leaving 11 bases between the germline ends. The CDR3 runs 14 residues. CDR3 bases: TGTGCCAGCAGCTCCACAGACGGCAACTATGGCTACACCTTC. It translates to CASSSTDGNYGYTF.

The genes are TRBV28 and TRBJ1-1, with D possibly being TRBD1 (5 bases). CDR1 and CDR2 from the germline V gene are MDHEN and SYDVKM. V lost 1 base to trimming and J lost 4 bases, with 10 bases between them. The CDR3 has 14 residues. CDR3 sequence: CASSLLQGATEAFF. The CDR3 DNA reads TGTGCCAGCAGTTTATTACAAGGGGCCACTGAAGCTTTCTTT.

This clone has only a few counts. The V and J genes are TRBV5-3 and TRBJ1-4, with D possibly being TRBD1 (5 bases). TRBV5-3 qualifies as an ORF whose function is uncertain. The CDR3 is made up of 14 amino acids. Deletions cut 2 bases from V and 8 bases from J, with 13 bases between. CDR3 region: CARSLRRGIEKLFF. CDR3 sequence (DNA): TGTGCCAGAAGCTTAAGGCGGGGGATAGAAAAACTGTTTTTT.